The 17 T cell receptor beta chains below come from one sample, sequenced in a study of cytomegalovirus exposure and HLA in healthy donors. PCR was performed using 60 Vbeta and 13 Jbeta primers. Measured with immunoSEQ multiplex PCR; TCRdb has only the in-frame clones, and not every one. The repertoire has roughly 100,000 clones, approximately 87% of them found once; the top ten carry just over 2.5%. Input material: PBMCs. All receptors derive from a man aged 35 to 55 in good health and CMV-seronegative.

This sequence joins TRBV18 and TRBJ1-1; TRBD1 aligns across 7 bases. Trimming cost V 6 bases and J 0 bases; bases outside gene matches: 13. Germline V gives CDR1 KGHSH, CDR2 LQKENI. The CDR3 runs 17 residues. The DNA for the CDR3 is TGTGCCAGCTCTCCCGGGACAGAGCTTAGAATGAACACTGAAGCTTTCTTT. Translated: CASSPGTELRMNTEAFF.

The chain joins TRBV7-9 to TRBJ2-5; 15 bases line up with TRBD2. V was clipped by 1 base and J by 2 bases; unmatched bases: 5. Germline-derived CDR1 and CDR2 are SEHNR and FQNEAQ (reference sequence). CDR3 length equals 18 residues. CDR3 in amino acids: CASSLEGTSGGLQETQYF. CDR3 bases: TGTGCCAGCAGCTTAGAAGGGACTAGCGGGGGGCTACAAGAGACCCAGTACTTC.

This clone was detected only a few times. The chain is built from TRBV5-6 and TRBJ1-2, with 8 bases lining up with TRBD1. The CDR3 spans 15 residues. The trim removed 4 bases at V and 4 bases at J, leaving 9 bases unmatched. Per germline, CDR1 SGHDT and CDR2 YYEEEE. The CDR3 DNA reads as TGTGCCAGCAGCGTGACAGGGGCGGGGTCCTATGGCTACACCTTC. Translation gives CASSVTGAGSYGYTF.

The rearrangement links TRBV7-8 to TRBJ1-2; TRBD1 agrees at 7 bases. Germline V gene lookup returns CDR1 SGHVS and CDR2 FQNEAQ. V trimming: 2 bases; J trimming: 3 bases; junction bases outside the gene matches: 6. This CDR3 spans 15 amino acids. In nucleotides, the CDR3 is TGTGCCAGCAGCTTACGGAGGGGGCAGGACTATGGCTACACCTTC. Amino acids: CASSLRRGQDYGYTF.

The J gene is TRBJ2-7, the V gene TRBV2, with 11 bases that match TRBD2. The CDR3 contains 14 residues. The J segment lost 4 bases and the V segment lost 7 bases, leaving 6 bases of the junction unmatched. Germline CDR1 SNHLY, CDR2 FYNNEI. The CDR3, as DNA: TGTGCCAGCAACCCTAGCGGGGGGTTATACGAGCAGTACTTC. Encoded protein: CASNPSGGLYEQYF. The full variable domain, in which reference TRBV2 and TRBJ2-7 provide the parts outside the CDR3, is EPEVTQTPSHQVTQMGQEVILRCVPISNHLYFYWYRQILGQKVEFLVSFYNNEISEKSEIFDDQFSVERPDGSNFTLKIRSTKLEDSAMYFCASNPSGGLYEQYFGPGTRLTVT.

This clone has only a few counts. The rearrangement links TRBV5-1 to TRBJ2-5; no reliable D call. The germline V and J ends were trimmed by 5 bases and 2 bases, with 13 bases remaining between them. This CDR3 has 14 residues. Germline loops: CDR1 SGHRS, CDR2 YFSETQ. This chain's CDR3 is CASRYTLLQETQYF. DNA of the CDR3: TGCGCCAGCAGATATACATTATTACAAGAGACCCAGTACTTC.

The chain joins TRBV19 to TRBJ2-7; TRBD1 agrees at 9 bases. CDR3 size: 14 residues. In germline, CDR1 is LNHDA, CDR2 SQIVND (reference sequence). V shed 3 bases and J 2 bases; nucleotides not matched to a gene: 2. The CDR3 is CASSMGQGPYEQYF. The CDR3 DNA is TGTGCCAGTAGTATGGGACAGGGACCCTACGAGCAGTACTTC.

This chain's CDR3 is CASSRTGTTDTQYF. The CDR3 DNA reads TGCGCCAGCAGCCGAACAGGGACCACAGATACGCAGTATTTT. The chain uses TRBV4-3 and TRBJ2-3; TRBD1 is a possible D gene (6 bases). CDR3 length: 14 amino acids. V lost 4 bases and J lost 2, with 10 bases in between. Per the germline V gene, CDR1 is LGHNA and CDR2 is YSLEER.

The CDR3 region has the DNA TGTGCCATCAGTGATCTTGGACAGGGGAACACTGAAGCTTTCTTT. It codes for CAISDLGQGNTEAFF. The rearrangement uses TRBV10-3 and TRBJ1-1; 8 nucleotides match TRBD1. CDR1 ENHRY and CDR2 SYGVKD come from the germline V gene. This CDR3 comprises 15 residues. The V gene end was trimmed by 3 bases and the J gene end by 1 base; junction bases not matched to a gene: 4.

V gene TRBV10-3 combines with J gene TRBJ2-7; a possible D gene is TRBD2 (5 bases). The germline CDR1 and CDR2 sequences are ENHRY and SYGVKD. Trimming removed 10 bases at V and 0 bases at J, with 13 bases between. The CDR3 sequence is 13 residues long. Here the CDR3 reads CATLPRDSYEQYF. The DNA for the CDR3 is TGTGCCACCCTGCCCCGGGACTCCTACGAGCAGTACTTC.

As DNA, the CDR3 is TGTGCCAGCAGTGAAGGCGGGGGCACTGAAGCTTTCTTT. It is translated as CASSEGGGTEAFF. The genes are TRBV2 and TRBJ1-1; possibly TRBD1 for D (5 bases). There are 13 residues in the CDR3. Trimming pared 1 base from V and 4 bases from J, leaving 7 bases between. Germline V gene sequence: CDR1 SNHLY, CDR2 FYNNEI.

This clone was seen a handful of times. The rearrangement uses TRBV5-1 and TRBJ1-2; D is possibly TRBD1 (5 bases). V was cut by 1 base and J by 5 bases, with 12 bases left in between. Looked up from germline, CDR1 is SGHRS and CDR2 is YFSETQ. The CDR3 runs to 14 residues. Here the CDR3 DNA reads TGCGCCAGCAGCTTGCTGGACACGGATTATGGCTACACCTTC. Amino acids: CASSLLDTDYGYTF.

This clone was detected only a few times. V is TRBV7-3 and J is TRBJ2-5; TRBD2 matches at 11 bases. This CDR3 spans 17 amino acids. The trim removed 2 bases at V and 3 bases at J, leaving 8 bases unmatched. CDR1 and CDR2 from the germline V gene are SGHTA and FQGTGA. CDR3 sequence reads: CASSLFSATSGKETQYF. CDR3 DNA: TGTGCCAGCAGCTTATTTTCTGCGACTAGCGGGAAAGAGACCCAGTACTTC. Full variable domain (remainder filled in from reference TRBV7-3 and TRBJ2-5): GAGVSQTPSNKVTEKGKYVELRCDPISGHTALYWYRQSLGQGPEFLIYFQGTGAADDSGLPNDRFFAVRPEGSVSTLKIQRTERGDSAVYLCASSLFSATSGKETQYFGPGTRLLVL.

CDR3 amino acids: CASAASGALRDTQYF. Here the CDR3 DNA reads TGTGCCAGCGCGGCTAGCGGGGCCCTCCGAGATACGCAGTATTTT. This chain connects TRBV14 to TRBJ2-3; 9 nucleotides agree with TRBD2. The V gene end was trimmed by 8 bases and the J gene end by 5 bases; junction bases not matched to a gene: 11. This CDR3 spans 15 amino acids. Per the germline V gene, CDR1 is SGHDN and CDR2 is FVKESK.

This rearrangement joins TRBV19 to TRBJ1-1; D may be TRBD1 (5 bases). This CDR3 is built from 15 residues. Trimming cost V 5 bases and J 1 base, with 14 bases left between them. Germline V CDR1 and CDR2: LNHDA, SQIVND (reference sequence). The CDR3, as DNA: TGTGCCAGTAGTCGCTCCCCCCAGGGGAACACTGAAGCTTTCTTT. Translation: CASSRSPQGNTEAFF.

This chain joins TRBV5-6 and TRBJ1-4; 9 bases line up with TRBD1. Per the germline V gene, CDR1 is SGHDT and CDR2 is YYEEEE. This CDR3 spans 16 amino acids. The V gene end was trimmed by 4 bases and the J gene end by 0 bases; junction bases not matched to a gene: 4. The chain's CDR3 is CASSPRTGATNEKLFF. CDR3 bases: TGTGCCAGCAGCCCGAGGACAGGGGCAACTAATGAAAAACTGTTTTTT.

The chain carries TRBV27 and TRBJ2-1; 12 bases line up with TRBD2. The germline V gene has CDR1 MNHEY and CDR2 SMNVEV (reference sequence). CDR3 length equals 17 residues. With 3 bases clipped from V and 5 bases from J, the junction kept 8 bases outside the gene matches. The CDR3 is CASSLASGGALDNEQFF. CDR3 sequence (DNA): TGTGCCAGCAGTTTGGCTAGCGGGGGGGCTCTGGACAATGAGCAGTTCTTC.